This T cell receptor (beta chain) stems from a study of shared clonotypes between healthy human individuals. Donors comprised healthy HIV-negative adults lacking recent acute infections or vaccinations. All the donors were Caucasian adults who lived in Nashville, Tennessee. Comment on this clone: No antigen is known for it.

Study-level results: Sharing across four donors was highest in naive CD4 (around 5%) and lowest in memory CD8 (approximately 0.4%).

The repertoire was sequenced with immunoSEQ multiplex PCR; TCRdb's copy has only in-frame clones and lacks some. The sample lists about 2 million clones, 90% to 95% occurring once. The CDR3 has 16 residues. CDR1 and CDR2 (germline): SEHNR, FQNEAQ (reference sequence). V lost 3 bases, J lost 6 bases, and 17 bases lay in between. The chain joins TRBV7-9 to TRBJ2-2; TRBD1 or TRBD2 may be the D gene (5 bases each). The clonotype comes from a man aged 18 to 29 in good health. Sequencing was done on a sample of naive CD4+ T cells sorted from blood. Subset indicated: CD45RA+ positively selected. The DNA for the CDR3 is TGTGCCAGCAGCTTGTCCGGGACCTCAGGCGCCGGGGAGCTGTTTTTT. Amino acid sequence: CASSLSGTSGAGELFF.